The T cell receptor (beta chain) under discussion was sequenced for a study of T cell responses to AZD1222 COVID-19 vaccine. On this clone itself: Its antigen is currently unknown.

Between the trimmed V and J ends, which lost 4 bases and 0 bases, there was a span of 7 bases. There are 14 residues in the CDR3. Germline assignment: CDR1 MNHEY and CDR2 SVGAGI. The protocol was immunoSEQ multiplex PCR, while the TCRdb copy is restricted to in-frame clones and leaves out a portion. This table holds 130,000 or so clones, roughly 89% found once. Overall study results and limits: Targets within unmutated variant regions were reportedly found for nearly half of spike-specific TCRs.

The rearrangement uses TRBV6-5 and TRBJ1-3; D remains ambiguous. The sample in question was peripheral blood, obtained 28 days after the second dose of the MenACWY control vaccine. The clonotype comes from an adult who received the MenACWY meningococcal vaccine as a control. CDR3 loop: CASSSLSSGNTIYF. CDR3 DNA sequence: TGTGCCAGCAGTTCCCTTAGCTCTGGAAACACCATATATTTT.